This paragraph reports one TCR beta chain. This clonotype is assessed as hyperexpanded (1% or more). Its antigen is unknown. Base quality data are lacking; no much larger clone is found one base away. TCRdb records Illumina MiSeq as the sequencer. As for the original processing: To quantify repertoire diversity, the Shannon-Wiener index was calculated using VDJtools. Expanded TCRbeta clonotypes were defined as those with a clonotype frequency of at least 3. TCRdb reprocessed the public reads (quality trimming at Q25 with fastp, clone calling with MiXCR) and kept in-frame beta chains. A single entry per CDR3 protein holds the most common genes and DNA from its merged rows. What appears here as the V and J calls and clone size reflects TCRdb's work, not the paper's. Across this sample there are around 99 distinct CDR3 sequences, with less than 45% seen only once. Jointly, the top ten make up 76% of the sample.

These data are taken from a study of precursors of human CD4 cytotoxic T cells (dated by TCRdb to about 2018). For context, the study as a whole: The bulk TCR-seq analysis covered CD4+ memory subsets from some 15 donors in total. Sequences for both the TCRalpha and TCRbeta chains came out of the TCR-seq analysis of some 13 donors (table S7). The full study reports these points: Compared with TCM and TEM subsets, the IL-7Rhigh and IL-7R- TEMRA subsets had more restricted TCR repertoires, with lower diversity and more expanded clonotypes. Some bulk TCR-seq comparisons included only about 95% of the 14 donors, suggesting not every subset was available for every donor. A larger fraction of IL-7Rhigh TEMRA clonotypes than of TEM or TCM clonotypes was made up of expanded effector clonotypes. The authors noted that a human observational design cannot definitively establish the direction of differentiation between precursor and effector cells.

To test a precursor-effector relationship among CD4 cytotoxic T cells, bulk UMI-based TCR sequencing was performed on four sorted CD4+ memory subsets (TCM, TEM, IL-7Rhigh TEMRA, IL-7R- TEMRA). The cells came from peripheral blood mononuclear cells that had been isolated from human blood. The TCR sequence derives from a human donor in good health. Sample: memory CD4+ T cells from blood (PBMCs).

CDR3 protein: CASSLKATGWDGANGYTF. The DNA sequence reads TGTGCCAGCAGCTTAAAGGCTACAGGGTGGGATGGCGCGAATGGCTACACCTTC. The rearranged segments are TRBV11-2 and TRBJ1-2; the D gene is perhaps TRBD1, from 6 matching bases. For CDR1 and CDR2, the germline V gene lists SGHAT and FQNNGV. V is cut by 2 bases and J by 6 bases, and the space between the germline ends is 25 bases. The CDR3 has 18 amino acids, counting the end cysteine and phenylalanine. Just the 54-base CDR3 DNA is kept, in frame starting at base 1.